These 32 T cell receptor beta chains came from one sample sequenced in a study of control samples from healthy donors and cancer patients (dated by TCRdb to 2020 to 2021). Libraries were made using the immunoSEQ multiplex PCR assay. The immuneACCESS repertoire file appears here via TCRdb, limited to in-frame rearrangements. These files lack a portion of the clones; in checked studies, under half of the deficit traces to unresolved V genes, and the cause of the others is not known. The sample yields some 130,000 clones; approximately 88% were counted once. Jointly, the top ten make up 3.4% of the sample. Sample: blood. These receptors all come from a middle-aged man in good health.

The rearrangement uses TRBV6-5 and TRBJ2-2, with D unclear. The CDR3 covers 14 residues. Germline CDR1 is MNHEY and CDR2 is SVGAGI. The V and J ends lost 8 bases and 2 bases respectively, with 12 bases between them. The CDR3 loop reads CASYSGGNTGELFF. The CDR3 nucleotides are TGTGCCAGCTACTCAGGCGGTAACACCGGGGAGCTGTTTTTT.

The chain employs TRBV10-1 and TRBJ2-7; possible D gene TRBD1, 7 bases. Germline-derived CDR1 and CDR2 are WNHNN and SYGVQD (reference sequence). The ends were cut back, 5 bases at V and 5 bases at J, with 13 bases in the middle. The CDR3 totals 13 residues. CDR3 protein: CASSSQGGNEQYF. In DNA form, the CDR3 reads TGCGCCAGCAGTTCGCAGGGGGGAAACGAGCAGTACTTC.

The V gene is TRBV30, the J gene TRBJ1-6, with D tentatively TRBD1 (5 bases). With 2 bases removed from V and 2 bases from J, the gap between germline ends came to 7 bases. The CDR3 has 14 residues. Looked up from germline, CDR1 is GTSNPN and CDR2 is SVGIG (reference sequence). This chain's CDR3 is CAWSQGPYNSPLHF. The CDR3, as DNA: TGTGCCTGGAGTCAGGGTCCCTATAATTCACCCCTCCACTTT.

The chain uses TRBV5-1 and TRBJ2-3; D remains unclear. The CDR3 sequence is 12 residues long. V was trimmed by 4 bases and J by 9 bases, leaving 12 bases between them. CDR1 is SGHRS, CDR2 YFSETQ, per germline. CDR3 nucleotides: TGCGCCAGCAGCCTCCAACCCGACACGCAGTATTTT. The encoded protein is CASSLQPDTQYF. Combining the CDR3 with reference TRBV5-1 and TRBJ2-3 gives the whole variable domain KAGVTQTPRYLIKTRGQQVTLSCSPISGHRSVSWYQQTPGQGLQFLFEYFSETQRNKGNFPGRFSGRQFSNSRSEMNVSTLELGDSALYLCASSLQPDTQYFGPGTRLTVL.

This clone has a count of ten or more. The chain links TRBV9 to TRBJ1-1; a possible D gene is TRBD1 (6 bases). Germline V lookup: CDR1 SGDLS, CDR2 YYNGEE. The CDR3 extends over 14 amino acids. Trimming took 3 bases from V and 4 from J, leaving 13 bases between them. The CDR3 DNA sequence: TGTGCCAGCAGCGCACTACAGGGCCGCACTGAAGCTTTCTTT. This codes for CASSALQGRTEAFF. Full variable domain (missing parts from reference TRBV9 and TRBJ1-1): DSGVTQTPKHLITATGQRVTLRCSPRSGDLSVYWYQQSLDQGLQFLIQYYNGEERAKGNILERFSAQQFPDLHSELNLSSLELGDSALYFCASSALQGRTEAFFGQGTRLTVV.

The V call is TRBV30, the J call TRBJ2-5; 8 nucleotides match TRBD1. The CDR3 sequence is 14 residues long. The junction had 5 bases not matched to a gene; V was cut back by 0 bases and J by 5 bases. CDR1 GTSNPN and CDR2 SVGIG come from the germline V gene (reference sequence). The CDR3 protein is CAWSVYTGGETQYF. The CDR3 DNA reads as TGTGCCTGGAGTGTATACACAGGGGGGGAGACCCAGTACTTC.

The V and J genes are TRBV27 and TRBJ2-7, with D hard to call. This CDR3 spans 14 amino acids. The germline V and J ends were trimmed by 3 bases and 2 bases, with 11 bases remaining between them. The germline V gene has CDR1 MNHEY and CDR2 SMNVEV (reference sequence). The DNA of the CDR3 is TGTGCCAGCAGTTTGTTGGGGAACGCCTACGAGCAGTACTTC. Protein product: CASSLLGNAYEQYF.

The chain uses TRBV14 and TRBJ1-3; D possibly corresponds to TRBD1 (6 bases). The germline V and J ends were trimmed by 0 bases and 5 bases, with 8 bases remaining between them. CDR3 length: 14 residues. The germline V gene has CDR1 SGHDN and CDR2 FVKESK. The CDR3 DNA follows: TGTGCCAGCAGCCAAGACAGGGGAAGAAACACCATATATTTT. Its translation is CASSQDRGRNTIYF.

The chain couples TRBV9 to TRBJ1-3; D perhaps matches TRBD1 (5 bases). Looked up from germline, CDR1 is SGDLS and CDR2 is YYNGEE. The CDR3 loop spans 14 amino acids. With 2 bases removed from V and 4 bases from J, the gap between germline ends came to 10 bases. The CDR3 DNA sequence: TGTGCCAGCAGCGTTCAGGGTAGCGGAAACACCATATATTTT. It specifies CASSVQGSGNTIYF.

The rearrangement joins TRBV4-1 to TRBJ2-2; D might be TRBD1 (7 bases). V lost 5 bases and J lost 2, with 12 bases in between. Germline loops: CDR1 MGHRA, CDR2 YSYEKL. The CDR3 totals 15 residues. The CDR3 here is CASSGGTANTGELFF. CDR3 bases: TGCGCCAGCAGCGGGGGGACAGCTAACACCGGGGAGCTGTTTTTT.

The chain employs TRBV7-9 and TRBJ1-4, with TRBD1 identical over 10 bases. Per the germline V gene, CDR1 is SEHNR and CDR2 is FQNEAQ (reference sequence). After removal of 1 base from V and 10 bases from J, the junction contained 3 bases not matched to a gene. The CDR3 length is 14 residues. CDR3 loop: CASSLGQGAVKLFF. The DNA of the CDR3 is TGTGCCAGCAGCTTAGGACAGGGGGCCGTAAAACTGTTTTTT.

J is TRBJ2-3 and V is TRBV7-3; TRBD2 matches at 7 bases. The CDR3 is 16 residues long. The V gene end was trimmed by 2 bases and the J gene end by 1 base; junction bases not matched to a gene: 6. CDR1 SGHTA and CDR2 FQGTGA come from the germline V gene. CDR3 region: CASSLFGTSGTDTQYF. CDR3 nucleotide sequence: TGTGCCAGCAGCTTATTCGGAACTAGCGGCACAGATACGCAGTATTTT.

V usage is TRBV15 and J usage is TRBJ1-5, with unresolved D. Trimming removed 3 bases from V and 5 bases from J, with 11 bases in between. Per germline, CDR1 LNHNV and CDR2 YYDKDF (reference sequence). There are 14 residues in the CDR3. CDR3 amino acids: CATSSRRSDQPQHF. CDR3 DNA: TGTGCCACCAGCAGTCGTAGGTCAGATCAGCCCCAGCATTTT.

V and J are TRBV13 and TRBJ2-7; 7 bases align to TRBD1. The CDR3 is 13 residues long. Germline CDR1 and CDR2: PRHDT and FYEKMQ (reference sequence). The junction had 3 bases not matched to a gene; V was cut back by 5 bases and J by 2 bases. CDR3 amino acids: CASSRQGAYEQYF. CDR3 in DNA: TGTGCCAGCAGCCGACAGGGTGCCTACGAGCAGTACTTC.

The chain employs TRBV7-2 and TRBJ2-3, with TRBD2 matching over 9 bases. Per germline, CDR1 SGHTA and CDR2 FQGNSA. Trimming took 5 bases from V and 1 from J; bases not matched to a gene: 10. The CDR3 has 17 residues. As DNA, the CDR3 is TGTGCCAGCAGCCCGTCAAGGGCGGGGGGGCGCACAGATACGCAGTATTTT. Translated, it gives CASSPSRAGGRTDTQYF.

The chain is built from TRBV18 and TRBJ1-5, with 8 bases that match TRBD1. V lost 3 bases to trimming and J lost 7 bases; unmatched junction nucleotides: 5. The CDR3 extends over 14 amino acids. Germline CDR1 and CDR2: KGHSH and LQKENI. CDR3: CASSPGTGGQPQHF. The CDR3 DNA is TGTGCCAGCTCACCCGGGACAGGCGGACAGCCCCAGCATTTT. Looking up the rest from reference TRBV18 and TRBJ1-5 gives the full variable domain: NAGVMQNPRHLVRRRGQEARLRCSPMKGHSHVYWYRQLPEEGLKFMVYLQKENIIDESGMPKERFSAEFPKEGPSILRIQQVVRGDSAAYFCASSPGTGGQPQHFGDGTRLSIL.

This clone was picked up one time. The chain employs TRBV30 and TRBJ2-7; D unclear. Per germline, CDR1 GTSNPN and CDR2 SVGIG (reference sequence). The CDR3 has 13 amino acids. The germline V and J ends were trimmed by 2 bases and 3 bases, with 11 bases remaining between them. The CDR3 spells CAWSKGLNYEQYF. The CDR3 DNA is TGTGCCTGGAGTAAGGGCCTTAACTACGAGCAGTACTTC.

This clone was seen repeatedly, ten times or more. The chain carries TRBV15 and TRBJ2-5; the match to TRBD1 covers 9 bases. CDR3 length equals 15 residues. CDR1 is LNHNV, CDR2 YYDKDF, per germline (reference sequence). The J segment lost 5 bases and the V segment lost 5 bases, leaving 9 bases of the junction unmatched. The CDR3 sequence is CATSGTGQGGETQYF. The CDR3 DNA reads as TGTGCCACCAGCGGGACGGGACAGGGAGGGGAGACCCAGTACTTC. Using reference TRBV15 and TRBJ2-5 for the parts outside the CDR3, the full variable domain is DAMVIQNPRYQVTQFGKPVTLSCSQTLNHNVMYWYQQKSSQAPKLLFHYYDKDFNNEADTPDNFQSRRPNTSFCFLDIRSPGLGDTAMYLCATSGTGQGGETQYFGPGTRLLVL.

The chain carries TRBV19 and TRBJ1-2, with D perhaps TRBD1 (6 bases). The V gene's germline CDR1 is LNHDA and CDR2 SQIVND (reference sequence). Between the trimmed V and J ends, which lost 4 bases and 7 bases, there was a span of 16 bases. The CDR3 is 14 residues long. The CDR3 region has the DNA TGTGCCAGTAGTACCCCGACAGGCTTGGGTGGCTACACCTTC. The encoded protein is CASSTPTGLGGYTF.

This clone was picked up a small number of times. The CDR3 nucleotides read TGTGCCAGCAGCCGAGACAGGGCGAGCTCCTACGAGCAGTACTTC. Translated: CASSRDRASSYEQYF. The rearrangement links TRBV7-6 to TRBJ2-7; 7 bases are shared with TRBD1. The V gene's germline CDR1 is SGHVS and CDR2 FNYEAQ. V shed 5 bases, J shed 0 bases, and the junction held 7 bases outside the gene matches. This CDR3 region has 15 residues.

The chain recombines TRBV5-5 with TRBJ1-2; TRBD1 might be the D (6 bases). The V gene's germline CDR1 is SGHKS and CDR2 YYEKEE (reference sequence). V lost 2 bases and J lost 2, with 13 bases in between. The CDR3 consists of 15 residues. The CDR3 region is CASSFSSGQNYGYTF. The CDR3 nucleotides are TGTGCCAGCAGCTTTTCATCAGGACAGAACTATGGCTACACCTTC.

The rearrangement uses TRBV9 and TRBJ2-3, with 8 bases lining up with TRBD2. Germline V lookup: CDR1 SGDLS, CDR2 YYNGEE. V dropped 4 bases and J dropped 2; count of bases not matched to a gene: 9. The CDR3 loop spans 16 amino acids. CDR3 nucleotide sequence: TGTGCCAGCAGCCCTGGCGTCGGGGGGGCCACAGATACGCAGTATTTT. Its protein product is CASSPGVGGATDTQYF.

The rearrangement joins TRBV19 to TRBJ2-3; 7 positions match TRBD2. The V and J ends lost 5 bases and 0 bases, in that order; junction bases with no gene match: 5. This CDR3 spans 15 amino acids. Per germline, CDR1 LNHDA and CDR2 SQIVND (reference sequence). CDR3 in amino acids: CASSGGGTSTDTQYF. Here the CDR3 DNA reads TGTGCCAGTAGTGGGGGGGGTACTAGCACAGATACGCAGTATTTT.

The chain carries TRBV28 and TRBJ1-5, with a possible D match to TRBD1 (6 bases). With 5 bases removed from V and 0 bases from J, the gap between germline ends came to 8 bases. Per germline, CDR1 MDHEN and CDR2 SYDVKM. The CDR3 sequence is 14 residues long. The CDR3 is CASSQGSSNQPQHF. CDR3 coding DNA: TGTGCCAGCAGTCAGGGGTCTAGCAATCAGCCCCAGCATTTT. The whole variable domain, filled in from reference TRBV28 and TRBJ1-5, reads DVKVTQSSRYLVKRTGEKVFLECVQDMDHENMFWYRQDPGLGLRLIYFSYDVKMKEKGDIPEGYSVSREKKERFSLILESASTNQTSMYLCASSQGSSNQPQHFGDGTRLSIL.

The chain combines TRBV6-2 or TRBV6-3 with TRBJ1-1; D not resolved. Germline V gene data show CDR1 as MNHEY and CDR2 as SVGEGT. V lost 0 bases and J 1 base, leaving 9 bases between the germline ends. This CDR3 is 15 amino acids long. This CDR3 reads CASSYSRSANTEAFF. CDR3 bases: TGTGCCAGCAGTTACTCTAGATCCGCGAACACTGAAGCTTTCTTT.

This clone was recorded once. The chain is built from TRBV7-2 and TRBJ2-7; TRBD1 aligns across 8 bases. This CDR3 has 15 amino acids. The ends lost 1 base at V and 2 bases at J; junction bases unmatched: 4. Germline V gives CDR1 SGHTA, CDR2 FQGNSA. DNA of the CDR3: TGTGCCAGCAGCTTAGGGACGGACAGGGCCTACGAGCAGTACTTC. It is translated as CASSLGTDRAYEQYF.

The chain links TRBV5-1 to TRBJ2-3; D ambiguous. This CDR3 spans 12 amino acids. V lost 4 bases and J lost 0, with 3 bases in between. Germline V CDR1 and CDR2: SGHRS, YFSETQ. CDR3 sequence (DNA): TGCGCCAGCAGCGTTAGCACAGATACGCAGTATTTT. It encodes CASSVSTDTQYF.

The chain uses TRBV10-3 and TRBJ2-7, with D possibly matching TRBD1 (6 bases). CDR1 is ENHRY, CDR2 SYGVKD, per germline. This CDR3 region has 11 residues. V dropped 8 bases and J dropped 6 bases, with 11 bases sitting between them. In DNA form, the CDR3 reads TGTGCCATCCTAACAGGGTCCGAGCAGTACTTC. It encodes CAILTGSEQYF.

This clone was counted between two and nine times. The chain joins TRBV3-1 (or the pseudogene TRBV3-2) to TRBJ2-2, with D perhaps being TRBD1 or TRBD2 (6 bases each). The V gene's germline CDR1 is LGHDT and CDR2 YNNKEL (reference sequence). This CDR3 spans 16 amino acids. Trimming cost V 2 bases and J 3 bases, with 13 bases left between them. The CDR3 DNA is TGTGCCAGCAGCCAATCCGGGGGCAGTGACACCGGGGAGCTGTTTTTT. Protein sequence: CASSQSGGSDTGELFF.

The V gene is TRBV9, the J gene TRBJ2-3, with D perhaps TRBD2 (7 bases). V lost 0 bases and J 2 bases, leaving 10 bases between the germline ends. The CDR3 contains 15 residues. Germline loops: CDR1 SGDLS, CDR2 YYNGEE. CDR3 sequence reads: CASSVDGGPTDTQYF. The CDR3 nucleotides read TGTGCCAGCAGCGTAGACGGGGGGCCCACAGATACGCAGTATTTT.

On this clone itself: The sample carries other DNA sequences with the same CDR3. The CDR3 DNA follows: TGCAGCGTTGAAGAGGGGGGGCGGGGGCAGCATTTT. Protein sequence: CSVEEGGRGQHF. This sequence joins TRBV29-1 and TRBJ1-5; tentatively, D is TRBD1 (6 bases). With 0 bases removed from V and 13 bases from J, the gap between germline ends came to 13 bases. This CDR3 has 12 amino acids. Germline CDR1 is SQVTM and CDR2 is ANQGSEA.

The CDR3 loop is CASSSGQGYGYTF. CDR3 nucleotide sequence: TGTGCCAGCAGCTCAGGACAGGGGTATGGCTACACCTTC. The J gene is TRBJ1-2, the V gene TRBV7-9; 9 bases align to TRBD1. With V trimmed by 4 bases and J by 5 bases, 2 bases remained unmatched. CDR3 length: 13 amino acids. Germline V CDR1 and CDR2: SEHNR, FQNEAQ (reference sequence).